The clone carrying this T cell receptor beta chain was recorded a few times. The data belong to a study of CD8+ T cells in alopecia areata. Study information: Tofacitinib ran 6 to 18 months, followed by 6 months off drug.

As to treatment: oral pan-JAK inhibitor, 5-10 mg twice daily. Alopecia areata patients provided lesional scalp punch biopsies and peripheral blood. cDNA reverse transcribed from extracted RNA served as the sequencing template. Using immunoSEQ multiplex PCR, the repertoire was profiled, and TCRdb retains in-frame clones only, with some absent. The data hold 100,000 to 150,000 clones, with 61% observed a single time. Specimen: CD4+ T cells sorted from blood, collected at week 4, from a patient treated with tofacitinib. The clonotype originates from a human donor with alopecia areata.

Here the CDR3 DNA reads TGTGCCTGGAGTTCGCCTCAGGGGGCGGATGAAAAACTGTTTTTT. Translating it yields CAWSSPQGADEKLFF. This rearrangement joins TRBV30 to TRBJ1-4, with 8 bases identical to TRBD1. CDR1 is GTSNPN and CDR2 is SVGIG in the germline V gene (reference sequence). The junction had 8 bases not matched to a gene; V was cut back by 2 bases and J by 6 bases. This CDR3 is built from 15 residues.